This TCR beta chain was recovered during a study of cytomegalovirus exposure and HLA in healthy donors. Whole-study context: Around 76% of roughly 430 genotyped donors fell in the Caucasian-associated ancestry cluster. Broader study findings: TCR beta chain V- and J-gene trimming was linked, in a later analysis, to a missense variant in DCLRE1C.

On this clone: Antigen specificity is unknown.

The CDR3 totals 15 residues. CDR1 SGDLS and CDR2 YYNGEE come from the germline V gene. Trimming left V 3 bases short and J 5 bases short, with 15 bases between. Vbeta (60) and Jbeta (13) primers were used in the PCR. Data came from immunoSEQ multiplex PCR; TCRdb stores just in-frame clones and leaves some out. The sample records about 190,000 clones, 80% to 90% being singletons. The sample was PBMCs. This receptor was identified in a man under 40 in good health and CMV-seronegative. This chain uses TRBV9 with TRBJ2-1; D is perhaps TRBD2 (6 bases). CDR3 in DNA: TGTGCCAGCAGCGAGGAGGGGCGGCAAGACAATGAGCAGTTCTTC. It translates to CASSEEGRQDNEQFF.